Detailed here is one T cell receptor (beta chain). These data originate in a study of cytomegalovirus exposure and HLA in healthy donors. This CDR3 is built from 14 residues. Trimming cost V 3 bases and J 8 bases, with 16 bases left between them. CDR1 is WNHNN, CDR2 SYGVQD, per germline (reference sequence). Healthy bone marrow donors formed the donor group. PCR employed 60 Vbeta and 13 Jbeta primers. Using immunoSEQ multiplex PCR, the repertoire was profiled, and TCRdb retains in-frame clones only, with some absent. The repertoire includes fewer than 80,000 clones, around three quarters of them detected once, and 2.5% sits in the top ten.

Sequencing was carried out using PBMCs. This receptor was identified in a man aged 25-40 years in good health and CMV-seronegative. This sequence joins TRBV10-1 and TRBJ1-2; D not resolved. The CDR3 region has the DNA TGCGCCAGCAGTGAACTGCGGCAGGCGGGAGGCTACACCTTC. This gives the protein CASSELRQAGGYTF.